Following are 14 T cell receptor beta chains from one sample sequenced in a study of OX40 agonist ivuxolimab in advanced cancers. Sequencing used immunoSEQ multiplex PCR; TCRdb keeps in-frame clones, though not all of them. The sample shows about 79,000 clones, about 95% of them seen only once. The sequencing used CD4+ or CD8+ T cells sorted from blood, collected in a trial of the OX40 agonist ivuxolimab. Source of these receptors: an adult with an advanced solid tumor such as melanoma, head and neck, liver or kidney cancer.

The chain combines TRBV28 with TRBJ2-7, with no clear D. Germline V CDR1 and CDR2: MDHEN, SYDVKM. This CDR3 comprises 12 residues. With 1 base removed from V and 3 bases from J, the gap between germline ends came to 4 bases. The DNA for the CDR3 is TGTGCCAGCAGTTTATACGACTACGAGCAGTACTTC. Its translation: CASSLYDYEQYF.

This clone came up once. The chain uses TRBV29-1 and TRBJ2-2, with TRBD1 as a possible D gene (6 bases). The germline CDR1 and CDR2 sequences are SQVTM and ANQGSEA. V lost 7 bases and J lost 0, with 9 bases in between. There are 13 residues in the CDR3. CDR3 sequence: CSGGHPNTGELFF. The CDR3 nucleotides read TGCAGCGGGGGACACCCGAACACCGGGGAGCTGTTTTTT.

V gene TRBV5-6 combines with J gene TRBJ2-2, with TRBD2 matching over 7 bases. Losses at the gene ends were 3 bases for V and 4 bases for J; bases not matched to a gene: 12. The CDR3 consists of 17 residues. Germline-derived CDR1 and CDR2 are SGHDT and YYEEEE. This chain's CDR3 is CASSSPPASGLTGELFF. CDR3 bases: TGTGCCAGCAGCTCCCCCCCCGCTAGCGGTCTCACCGGGGAGCTGTTTTTT.

This sequence joins TRBV11-2 and TRBJ2-6; 9 bases agree with TRBD2. Germline V gene data show CDR1 as SGHAT and CDR2 as FQNNGV. The CDR3 sequence is 16 residues long. V trimming: 8 bases; J trimming: 2 bases; junction bases outside the gene matches: 7. The CDR3 region has the DNA TGTGCCAGCTCAGGGCTAGCGGGACCTGGGGCCAACGTCCTGACTTTC. Its translation is CASSGLAGPGANVLTF.

The chain recombines TRBV5-1 with TRBJ2-5, with 12 bases aligning to TRBD2. With V trimmed by 0 bases and J by 4 bases, 10 bases remained unmatched. CDR1 is SGHRS and CDR2 is YFSETQ in the germline V gene. The CDR3 loop spans 18 amino acids. The CDR3 nucleotides read TGCGCCAGCAGCTTGGGGACTAGCGGGGCCTTACCCTCAGAGACCCAGTACTTC. This encodes CASSLGTSGALPSETQYF.

This chain joins TRBV7-9 and TRBJ2-6; D is uncertain. The CDR3 runs to 13 residues. Trimming cost V 5 bases and J 2 bases, with 4 bases left between them. Per germline, CDR1 SEHNR and CDR2 FQNEAQ (reference sequence). CDR3 protein: CASSPAGANVLTF. In nucleotides, the CDR3 is TGTGCCAGCAGCCCGGCTGGGGCCAACGTCCTGACTTTC.

This chain joins TRBV27 and TRBJ2-5; a weak D match, TRBD2 (5 bases). The CDR3 has 14 amino acids. V shed 4 bases and J shed 2 bases, with 11 bases lying between them. Germline V gene sequence: CDR1 MNHEY, CDR2 SMNVEV (reference sequence). CDR3 sequence: CASSSLLGQETQYF. The DNA for the CDR3 is TGTGCCAGCAGTTCCCTACTAGGACAAGAGACCCAGTACTTC.

In DNA form, the CDR3 reads TGTGCCAGCAGCCAAGATAGAGAGCCCCAGCATTTT. This codes for CASSQDREPQHF. The V and J genes are TRBV4-2 and TRBJ1-5; the D is unclear. Trimming took 0 bases from V and 8 from J, leaving 5 bases between them. This CDR3 has 12 residues. In germline, CDR1 is LGHNA, CDR2 YNFKEQ.

The chain carries TRBV28 and TRBJ2-5; possibly TRBD2 for D (7 bases). Germline CDR1 MDHEN, CDR2 SYDVKM. The germline V and J ends were trimmed by 8 bases and 5 bases, with 18 bases remaining between them. CDR3 length equals 14 residues. CDR3 amino acids: CASLGGGRRETQYF. CDR3 in DNA: TGTGCCAGCCTGGGCGGGGGCCGGAGGGAGACCCAGTACTTC. The full variable domain, completed using reference TRBV28 and TRBJ2-5, is DVKVTQSSRYLVKRTGEKVFLECVQDMDHENMFWYRQDPGLGLRLIYFSYDVKMKEKGDIPEGYSVSREKKERFSLILESASTNQTSMYLCASLGGGRRETQYFGPGTRLLVL.

The chain employs TRBV27 and TRBJ2-1, with 7 bases matching TRBD1. The CDR3 is 13 residues long. J gave up 5 bases and V 2 bases, and 0 bases lay outside the gene matches. Looked up from germline, CDR1 is MNHEY and CDR2 is SMNVEV (reference sequence). CDR3 nucleotide sequence: TGTGCCAGCAGTTTAACAGGGGACAATGAGCAGTTCTTC. This codes for CASSLTGDNEQFF.

The chain employs TRBV27 and TRBJ2-3, with D uncertain. CDR1 and CDR2 (germline): MNHEY, SMNVEV (reference sequence). V lost 6 bases to trimming and J lost 5 bases, with 12 bases between them. The CDR3 has 13 residues. The CDR3 region has the DNA TGTGCCAGCAGCTTTAGACTGGTAGATACGCAGTATTTT. Translating it yields CASSFRLVDTQYF.

The chain joins TRBV7-9 to TRBJ1-3, with D perhaps TRBD1 (6 bases). V was clipped by 5 bases and J by 0 bases, with 14 bases between them. Germline V gene sequence: CDR1 SEHNR, CDR2 FQNEAQ (reference sequence). The CDR3 has 16 amino acids. In DNA form, the CDR3 reads TGTGCCAGCAGCATCGGACAGTACAACTCTGGAAACACCATATATTTT. Residues: CASSIGQYNSGNTIYF. The full variable domain, its missing parts supplied by reference TRBV7-9 and TRBJ1-3, is DTGVSQNPRHKITKRGQNVTFRCDPISEHNRLYWYRQTLGQGPEFLTYFQNEAQLEKSRLLSDRFSAERPKGSFSTLEIQRTEQGDSAMYLCASSIGQYNSGNTIYFGEGSWLTVV.

This sequence joins TRBV9 and TRBJ2-1; a possible D gene is TRBD1 (5 bases). This CDR3 is built from 17 residues. Germline V gene data show CDR1 as SGDLS and CDR2 as YYNGEE. Trimming left V 5 bases short and J 0 bases short, with 18 bases between. This CDR3 reads CASRQGDSLSSYNEQFF. The DNA of the CDR3 is TGTGCCAGCAGACAAGGGGATAGCCTGAGCTCCTACAATGAGCAGTTCTTC.

The chain is built from TRBV19 and TRBJ2-1; D might be TRBD2 (7 bases). The CDR3 length is 14 residues. Germline V CDR1 and CDR2: LNHDA, SQIVND (reference sequence). V gave up 7 bases and J gave up 0 bases, with 10 bases separating them. The CDR3 sequence is CASKGGSSYNEQFF. The CDR3 DNA is TGTGCCAGTAAGGGGGGGAGCTCCTACAATGAGCAGTTCTTC. Drawing the rest from reference TRBV19 and TRBJ2-1, the complete variable domain is DGGITQSPKYLFRKEGQNVTLSCEQNLNHDAMYWYRQDPGQGLRLIYYSQIVNDFQKGDIAEGYSVSREKKESFPLTVTSAQKNPTAFYLCASKGGSSYNEQFFGPGTRLTVL.